A single sample gave rise to the 18 T cell receptor beta chains below, sequenced in a study of cytomegalovirus exposure and HLA in healthy donors. Only in-frame clones appear in the TCRdb table, and some are missing; sequencing was by immunoSEQ multiplex PCR. The sample holds around 70,000 clones, 94% seen once. Sample: PBMCs. The receptors derive from a man aged 18 to 35 in good health and CMV-seropositive.

V gene TRBV29-1 combines with J gene TRBJ2-3, with 9 positions matching TRBD2. The V gene's germline CDR1 is SQVTM and CDR2 ANQGSEA. The CDR3 is 14 amino acids. The ends lost 5 bases at V and 2 bases at J; junction bases unmatched: 5. The CDR3 loop reads CSVFGGRDTDTQYF. For the CDR3, the DNA is TGCAGCGTTTTTGGCGGGAGGGACACAGATACGCAGTATTTT.

The J gene is TRBJ2-1, the V gene TRBV11-3; TRBD2 matches at 8 bases. The germline CDR1 and CDR2 sequences are SGHNT and YENEEA. The CDR3 loop spans 13 amino acids. V was pared by 8 bases and J by 7 bases, with 7 bases of the junction left unmatched. CDR3 residues: CASALAGMNEQFF. The CDR3 bases are TGTGCCAGCGCTCTAGCGGGTATGAATGAGCAGTTCTTC. Full variable domain (missing parts from reference TRBV11-3 and TRBJ2-1): EAGVVQSPRYKIIEKKQPVAFWCNPISGHNTLYWYLQNLGQGPELLIRYENEEAVDDSQLPKDRFSAERLKGVDSTLKIQPAELGDSAVYLCASALAGMNEQFFGPGTRLTVL.

This clone was found once. The CDR3 DNA sequence: TGCGCCAGCAGCTTGGGCGGACAGCGCTACGAGCAGTACTTC. Its protein is CASSLGGQRYEQYF. This sequence joins TRBV5-1 and TRBJ2-7; a possible D gene is TRBD1 (6 bases). The CDR3 is made up of 14 amino acids. V was shortened by 0 bases and J by 3 bases, with 10 bases between the two germline ends. Germline CDR1 SGHRS, CDR2 YFSETQ.

CDR3 sequence: CASSDFGAPGELFF. The CDR3 DNA follows: TGTGCCAGCAGTGACTTTGGGGCGCCCGGGGAGCTGTTTTTT. The J gene is TRBJ2-2, the V gene TRBV6-4; possibly TRBD1 for D (5 bases). This CDR3 has 14 residues. V shed 1 base and J shed 6 bases, with 9 bases lying between them. In germline, CDR1 is MRHNA, CDR2 SNTAGT.

This chain uses TRBV29-1 with TRBJ2-7; tentatively, D is TRBD2 (6 bases). Germline V CDR1 and CDR2: SQVTM, ANQGSEA. CDR3 length: 13 amino acids. Between the trimmed V and J ends, which lost 5 bases and 0 bases, there was a span of 11 bases. CDR3 DNA sequence: TGCAGCGTTCGCACCGGGAGCTCCTACGAGCAGTACTTC. The encoded protein is CSVRTGSSYEQYF.

This rearrangement joins TRBV27 to TRBJ1-2; 7 bases are shared with TRBD1. The CDR3 spans 13 residues. The V gene end was trimmed by 6 bases and the J gene end by 4 bases; junction bases not matched to a gene: 5. The V gene's germline CDR1 is MNHEY and CDR2 SMNVEV (reference sequence). The CDR3 bases are TGTGCCAGCAGCCTCCGGGACAGCTATGGCTACACCTTC. It specifies CASSLRDSYGYTF.

This chain connects TRBV21-1 to TRBJ1-3; the table's D gene call, TRBD1, was not cross checked with the DNA. TRBV21-1 is assigned pseudogene status. CDR3 length equals 14 residues. Written as DNA, the CDR3 is TGTGCCAGCAGCAAAGGACAGCCCGGAAACACCATATATTTT. Translating gives CASSKGQPGNTIYF.

This clone was seen once. This chain connects TRBV19 to TRBJ1-5; perhaps TRBD1 as D (5 bases). V lost 1 base and J lost 0, with 16 bases in between. This CDR3 spans 18 amino acids. CDR1 and CDR2 from the germline V gene are LNHDA and SQIVND (reference sequence). The CDR3 is CASSIAGVRGSSNQPQHF. Here the CDR3 DNA reads TGTGCCAGTAGTATAGCGGGGGTTCGGGGGAGTAGCAATCAGCCCCAGCATTTT. Full variable domain (missing parts from reference TRBV19 and TRBJ1-5): DGGITQSPKYLFRKEGQNVTLSCEQNLNHDAMYWYRQDPGQGLRLIYYSQIVNDFQKGDIAEGYSVSREKKESFPLTVTSAQKNPTAFYLCASSIAGVRGSSNQPQHFGDGTRLSIL.

The rearrangement uses TRBV5-6 and TRBJ1-1; D is possibly TRBD1 (6 bases). The CDR3 sequence is 13 residues long. Germline CDR1 reads SGHDT; CDR2 reads YYEEEE. Trimming shortened V by 2 bases and J by 6 bases, and 11 bases separated the two germline ends. CDR3 nucleotides: TGTGCCAGCAGCTTTGACAGGAGCGCTGAAGCTTTCTTT. Its protein is CASSFDRSAEAFF. Variable domain in full (rest from reference TRBV5-6 and TRBJ1-1): DAGVTQSPTHLIKTRGQQVTLRCSPKSGHDTVSWYQQALGQGPQFIFQYYEEEERQRGNFPDRFSGHQFPNYSSELNVNALLLGDSALYLCASSFDRSAEAFFGQGTRLTVV.

V gene TRBV5-1 combines with J gene TRBJ1-2, with 7 nucleotides matching TRBD1. The CDR3 is 14 residues long. Germline V gives CDR1 SGHRS, CDR2 YFSETQ. V shed 2 bases and J 6 bases; nucleotides not matched to a gene: 7. CDR3 coding DNA: TGCGCCAGCAGCTTCGACAGGGAGGCTAATGGCTACACCTTC. Its protein is CASSFDREANGYTF.

The chain employs TRBV19 and TRBJ2-1, with TRBD2 as a possible D gene (6 bases). Germline values: CDR1 LNHDA, CDR2 SQIVND (reference sequence). There are 17 residues in the CDR3. Trimming pared 1 base from V and 8 bases from J, leaving 21 bases between. As DNA, the CDR3 is TGTGCCAGTAGTATAGGACTAGGGGATCCCAAGGGCGATGAGCAGTTCTTC. Its protein is CASSIGLGDPKGDEQFF.

The table lists this clone with a count of one. V usage is TRBV4-1 and J usage is TRBJ1-1; 9 nucleotides agree with TRBD1. Germline CDR1 reads MGHRA; CDR2 reads YSYEKL. With V trimmed by 9 bases and J by 10 bases, 6 bases remained unmatched. The CDR3 contains 11 residues. The CDR3 reads CASRTGVLAFF. In nucleotides, the CDR3 is TGCGCCAGTAGGACAGGGGTTTTAGCTTTCTTT.

The genes are TRBV30 and TRBJ1-2; D may be TRBD1 (6 bases). V was clipped by 3 bases and J by 6 bases, with 14 bases between them. CDR1 is GTSNPN, CDR2 SVGIG, per germline (reference sequence). CDR3 length: 13 residues. The CDR3 is CAWSRGHLDGYTF. CDR3 in DNA: TGTGCCTGGAGCCGGGGACACCTGGATGGCTACACCTTC.

This clone occurred once. This chain connects TRBV19 to TRBJ1-2, with 8 positions matching TRBD1. After removal of 9 bases from V and 1 base from J, the junction contained 10 bases not matched to a gene. The length of the CDR3 is 15 residues. Germline assignment: CDR1 LNHDA and CDR2 SQIVND (reference sequence). CDR3 in amino acids: CASELQGGGNYGYTF. The CDR3 nucleotides are TGTGCCAGCGAGCTACAGGGGGGAGGTAACTATGGCTACACCTTC. Drawing the rest from reference TRBV19 and TRBJ1-2, the complete variable domain is DGGITQSPKYLFRKEGQNVTLSCEQNLNHDAMYWYRQDPGQGLRLIYYSQIVNDFQKGDIAEGYSVSREKKESFPLTVTSAQKNPTAFYLCASELQGGGNYGYTFGSGTRLTVV.

The chain carries TRBV2 and TRBJ2-1, with D possibly matching TRBD1 (5 bases). The germline V and J ends were trimmed by 8 bases and 2 bases, with 10 bases remaining between them. CDR1 is SNHLY and CDR2 is FYNNEI in the germline V gene. The CDR3 sequence is 13 residues long. The DNA for the CDR3 is TGTGCCAGCGGGCAGGGCGCCTACAATGAGCAGTTCTTC. Translated: CASGQGAYNEQFF. The variable domain in full, completed from reference TRBV2 and TRBJ2-1, reads EPEVTQTPSHQVTQMGQEVILRCVPISNHLYFYWYRQILGQKVEFLVSFYNNEISEKSEIFDDQFSVERPDGSNFTLKIRSTKLEDSAMYFCASGQGAYNEQFFGPGTRLTVL.

This chain connects TRBV28 to TRBJ2-7, with D possibly matching TRBD1 (6 bases). Trimming shortened V by 8 bases and J by 0 bases, and 14 bases separated the two germline ends. This CDR3 is built from 14 residues. Per the germline V gene, CDR1 is MDHEN and CDR2 is SYDVKM. The CDR3 DNA sequence: TGTGCCAGCTTGGGGACAAGTAGCTCCTACGAGCAGTACTTC. Protein sequence: CASLGTSSSYEQYF.

The V call is TRBV7-9, the J call TRBJ2-5; perhaps TRBD2 as D (6 bases). The CDR3 has 14 residues. The germline V gene encodes CDR1 SEHNR and CDR2 FQNEAQ (reference sequence). Between the trimmed V and J ends, which lost 5 bases and 4 bases, there was a span of 14 bases. The chain's CDR3 is CASSLTAGGETQYF. CDR3 bases: TGTGCCAGCAGCCTGACAGCCGGGGGAGAGACCCAGTACTTC.

The chain employs TRBV6-6 and TRBJ2-7, with 10 nucleotides matching TRBD1. CDR3 length equals 13 residues. V gave up 7 bases and J gave up 5 bases; unmatched junction bases: 5. CDR1 and CDR2 (germline): MNHNY, SVGAGI (reference sequence). This CDR3 is CASNGGQGHEQYF. The CDR3 DNA reads TGTGCCAGCAACGGGGGACAGGGGCACGAGCAGTACTTC.